The clone carrying this T cell receptor beta chain was counted only a few times. This sample is drawn from a study of T cells in Graves' hyperthyroidism and ophthalmopathy. Amplification of TCR beta CDR3 regions was performed using RNA transcripts as template. The study used the HTBI primer set for a first-round RT-PCR of the TCR CDR3. MiXCR was run by TCRdb on the multiplex PCR reads, yielding one entry per CDR3 protein. Among some 620,000 distinct CDR3 sequences listed, roughly 15% were seen once. Trimming took off 0 bases at V and 1 base at J, with 8 bases between the two ends. This CDR3 is 15 amino acids long.

This clonotype originated in a woman aged 25 to 39 with Graves' hyperthyroidism. The rearrangement joins TRBV12-3 or TRBV12-4 to TRBJ2-3, with D hard to call. The source material was blood. CDR3 DNA sequence: TGTGCCAGCAGTTTAGCCGGAAGTCGCACAGATACGCAGTATTTT. This gives the protein CASSLAGSRTDTQYF.